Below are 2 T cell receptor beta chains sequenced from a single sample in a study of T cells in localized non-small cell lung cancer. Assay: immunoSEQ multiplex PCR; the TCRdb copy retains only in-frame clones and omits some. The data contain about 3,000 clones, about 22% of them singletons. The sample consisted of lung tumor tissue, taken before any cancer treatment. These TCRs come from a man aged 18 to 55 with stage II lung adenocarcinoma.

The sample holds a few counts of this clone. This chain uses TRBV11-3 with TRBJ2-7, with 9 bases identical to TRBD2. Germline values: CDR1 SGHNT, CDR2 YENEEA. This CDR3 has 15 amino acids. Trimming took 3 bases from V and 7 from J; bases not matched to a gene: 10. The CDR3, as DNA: TGTGCCAGCAGCTTTAGCGGGGGCGGCCCTCTGGAGCAGTACTTC. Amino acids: CASSFSGGGPLEQYF.

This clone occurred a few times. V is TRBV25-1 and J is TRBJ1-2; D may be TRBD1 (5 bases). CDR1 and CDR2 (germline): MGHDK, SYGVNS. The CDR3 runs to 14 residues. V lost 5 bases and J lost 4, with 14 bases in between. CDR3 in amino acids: CASSPRGGSYGYTF. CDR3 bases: TGTGCCAGCAGTCCAAGGGGCGGAAGCTATGGCTACACCTTC.